These 12 T cell receptor beta chains were sequenced from one sample in a study of cytomegalovirus exposure and HLA in healthy donors. PCR amplification relied on 60 Vbeta primers (plus 13 Jbeta primers). Measured with immunoSEQ multiplex PCR; TCRdb has only the in-frame clones, and not every one. Here the sample spans around 97,000 clones, 65% to 80% being singletons. The material sequenced was PBMCs. The origin of the receptors is a woman aged 18 to 35 in good health and CMV-seropositive.

This CDR3 is CASSEHTSGTEAFF. For the CDR3, the DNA is TGTGCCAGCAGTGAACATACCTCGGGTACTGAAGCTTTCTTT. The genes are TRBV6-1 and TRBJ1-1, with D unresolved. Germline-derived CDR1 and CDR2 are MNHNS and SASEGT. CDR3 size: 14 residues. Trimming took off 2 bases at V and 5 bases at J, with 12 bases between the two ends.

Only one count was recorded for this clone. The V and J genes are TRBV19 and TRBJ2-2, with 8 bases aligning to TRBD1. The V and J ends lost 5 bases and 8 bases, in that order; junction bases with no gene match: 10. Germline V lookup: CDR1 LNHDA, CDR2 SQIVND (reference sequence). The CDR3 covers 15 residues. This CDR3 reads CASSVGQGARGELFF. In DNA form, the CDR3 reads TGTGCCAGTAGTGTAGGGCAGGGGGCAAGAGGGGAGCTGTTTTTT. Full variable domain (rest looked up from reference TRBV19 and TRBJ2-2): DGGITQSPKYLFRKEGQNVTLSCEQNLNHDAMYWYRQDPGQGLRLIYYSQIVNDFQKGDIAEGYSVSREKKESFPLTVTSAQKNPTAFYLCASSVGQGARGELFFGEGSRLTVL.

This chain uses TRBV9 with TRBJ1-6; maybe TRBD1 (5 bases). Trimming removed 3 bases at V and 9 bases at J, with 16 bases between. This CDR3 has 15 residues. Germline values: CDR1 SGDLS, CDR2 YYNGEE. The CDR3 DNA follows: TGTGCCAGCAGCGCCCGCGGGGACGGAAGTTCACCCCTCCACTTT. Translating it yields CASSARGDGSSPLHF.

The V call is TRBV7-2, the J call TRBJ1-5; D is perhaps TRBD1 (5 bases). The V end was cut by 0 bases, the J end by 7 bases, with 10 bases between. This CDR3 contains 14 residues. Germline loops: CDR1 SGHTA, CDR2 FQGNSA. CDR3 in amino acids: CASSLAGGGQPQHF. The CDR3 bases are TGTGCCAGCAGCTTAGCCGGGGGTGGGCAGCCCCAGCATTTT.

The table lists this clone with a few counts. The rearrangement links TRBV6-6 to TRBJ1-3, with D perhaps TRBD1 (6 bases). Trimming shortened V by 6 bases and J by 0 bases, and 12 bases separated the two germline ends. Germline assignment: CDR1 MNHNY and CDR2 SVGAGI (reference sequence). The CDR3 sequence is 15 residues long. CDR3 in amino acids: CASSLGQPSGNTIYF. CDR3 bases: TGTGCCAGCAGCCTTGGACAGCCCTCTGGAAACACCATATATTTT.

The rearrangement joins TRBV5-6 to TRBJ1-2; maybe TRBD1 (6 bases). V shed 3 bases and J shed 6 bases, with 27 bases lying between them. There are 18 residues in the CDR3. CDR1 SGHDT and CDR2 YYEEEE come from the germline V gene. CDR3 bases: TGTGCCAGCAGCTCGGGGAAGACAGGCCCGTTGAGCCCCGATGGCTACACCTTC. It encodes CASSSGKTGPLSPDGYTF.

The genes are TRBV18 and TRBJ1-6; TRBD1 is a possible D gene (5 bases). Looked up from germline, CDR1 is KGHSH and CDR2 is LQKENI. The V end was cut by 8 bases, the J end by 9 bases, with 20 bases between. The CDR3 sequence is 15 residues long. CDR3 bases: TGTGCCAGCCGCTTAAAGCCAGGGAACACTTCACCCCTCCACTTT. Translation gives CASRLKPGNTSPLHF.

This clone was detected once. The chain uses TRBV27 and TRBJ2-7; tentative D call: TRBD2 (6 bases). Trimming took 0 bases from V and 5 from J, leaving 17 bases between them. Germline loops: CDR1 MNHEY, CDR2 SMNVEV (reference sequence). The CDR3 covers 16 residues. As DNA, the CDR3 is TGTGCCAGCAGTTTATCTCTTGGGGGGAGTAGCCACGAGCAGTACTTC. This gives the protein CASSLSLGGSSHEQYF.

The chain couples TRBV13 to TRBJ1-4; TRBD1 might be the D (6 bases). Deletions cut 5 bases from V and 12 bases from J, with 16 bases between. The CDR3 runs to 13 residues. Germline V lookup: CDR1 PRHDT, CDR2 FYEKMQ (reference sequence). Written as DNA, the CDR3 is TGTGCCAGCAGCCCGAAGGGGGTGTTTGAACTGTTTTTT. Encoded protein: CASSPKGVFELFF.

The chain employs TRBV6-6 and TRBJ1-1; TRBD1 might be the D (6 bases). V lost 6 bases to trimming and J lost 6 bases, with 14 bases between them. Germline V gives CDR1 MNHNY, CDR2 SVGAGI (reference sequence). This CDR3 contains 13 residues. CDR3 sequence: CASSPREGAEAFF. The CDR3 bases are TGTGCCAGCAGCCCCAGGGAGGGGGCTGAAGCTTTCTTT.

The V gene is TRBV15, the J gene TRBJ1-4; no definite D call. Germline-derived CDR1 and CDR2 are LNHNV and YYDKDF (reference sequence). CDR3 length: 11 residues. V lost 6 bases and J 7 bases, leaving 6 bases between the germline ends. This CDR3 reads CATRGGEKLFF. CDR3 nucleotide sequence: TGTGCCACCAGGGGAGGTGAAAAACTGTTTTTT.

The chain carries TRBV5-1 and TRBJ2-5; TRBD1 aligns across 8 bases. The CDR3 has 14 amino acids. V lost 3 bases and J lost 5; bases outside the gene matches: 6. Germline-derived CDR1 and CDR2 are SGHRS and YFSETQ. The CDR3 is CASSSPGGRETQYF. CDR3 coding DNA: TGCGCCAGCAGCTCTCCAGGGGGCAGGGAGACCCAGTACTTC. Full variable domain (remainder filled in from reference TRBV5-1 and TRBJ2-5): KAGVTQTPRYLIKTRGQQVTLSCSPISGHRSVSWYQQTPGQGLQFLFEYFSETQRNKGNFPGRFSGRQFSNSRSEMNVSTLELGDSALYLCASSSPGGRETQYFGPGTRLLVL.